Listed below are T cell receptor beta chains from one sample, sequenced in a study of T cells expressing NK-cell markers. With the 5' RACE reads reprocessed, TCRdb shows one record per CDR3 protein and no DNA. Listed are tens of thousands of distinct CDR3 sequences; around 50% falls within the top ten. The sequenced sample was blood T cells: a sorted CD56 or NKG2C T cell subset, CD4+ or CD8+ T cells, or bulk PBMC T cells (not recorded which). These TCRs come from a man aged 18-75 years in good health. CDR3s include the opening cysteine and the closing phenylalanine or tryptophan. The order of the fields is V gene, J gene, CDR3 protein.

V gene: TRBV5-4; J gene: TRBJ2-5; CDR3 protein: CASSSLAGGPLGETQYF
V gene: TRBV4-2; J gene: TRBJ2-1; CDR3 protein: CASSEGAGGPLNEQFF
V gene: TRBV19; J gene: TRBJ1-1; CDR3 protein: CASSIDPGTVNTEAFF
V gene: TRBV19; J gene: TRBJ2-2; CDR3 protein: CASTLTGGSTGELFF
V gene: TRBV12-3/TRBV12-4; J gene: TRBJ1-1; CDR3 protein: CASSGPPGTVTSFMNTEAFF
V gene: TRBV7-2; J gene: TRBJ1-5; CDR3 protein: CASSQDGNQPQHF
V gene: TRBV10-3; J gene: TRBJ2-7; CDR3 protein: CAIGTGSPEQYF
V gene: TRBV9; J gene: TRBJ2-2; CDR3 protein: CASSLNQGVTGELFF
V gene: TRBV2; J gene: TRBJ1-1; CDR3 protein: CASSDKEMMNTEAFF
V gene: TRBV29-1; J gene: TRBJ1-3; CDR3 protein: CSVETGNSGNTIYF
V gene: TRBV6-5; J gene: TRBJ1-5; CDR3 protein: CASSYSRGAGQPQHF
V gene: TRBV10-3; J gene: TRBJ1-3; CDR3 protein: CAIRGQGNGNTIYF
V gene: TRBV2; J gene: TRBJ2-2; CDR3 protein: CASRRDRGGTGELFF
V gene: TRBV20-1; J gene: TRBJ2-7; CDR3 protein: CSARGAGVWHYEQYF
V gene: TRBV19; J gene: TRBJ2-5; CDR3 protein: CASSIGPKQAQYF
V gene: TRBV28; J gene: TRBJ2-3; CDR3 protein: CASSSDLGRTDTQYF
V gene: TRBV4-1; J gene: TRBJ2-7; CDR3 protein: CASSLGSGRRLYEQYF
V gene: TRBV4-3; J gene: TRBJ2-1; CDR3 protein: CASSQRRGRNEQFF
V gene: TRBV5-1; J gene: TRBJ2-7; CDR3 protein: CASSTDRDVYEQYF
V gene: TRBV28; J gene: TRBJ2-7; CDR3 protein: CASRQTSPHLGEQYF
V gene: TRBV6-6; J gene: TRBJ2-2; CDR3 protein: CASRKGPGELFF
V gene: TRBV28; J gene: TRBJ1-2; CDR3 protein: CASSLQYRRGYGYTF
V gene: TRBV27; J gene: TRBJ2-3; CDR3 protein: CASSYGSGGVMADTQYF
V gene: TRBV10-3; J gene: TRBJ2-7; CDR3 protein: CAISDLARSEQYF
V gene: TRBV6-1; J gene: TRBJ1-4; CDR3 protein: CASSPGQVTTAANEKLFF
V gene: TRBV14; J gene: TRBJ2-1; CDR3 protein: CASSQDLAGGPAPSYNEQFF
V gene: TRBV29-1; J gene: TRBJ2-1; CDR3 protein: CSVTWGGSYNEQFF
V gene: TRBV20-1; J gene: TRBJ2-1; CDR3 protein: CSARRASGSVVEQFF
V gene: TRBV18; J gene: TRBJ2-7; CDR3 protein: CASSPGQGLSEQYF
V gene: TRBV7-2; J gene: TRBJ2-6; CDR3 protein: CASSLGSGSGGANVLTF
V gene: TRBV5-6; J gene: TRBJ2-4; CDR3 protein: CASSLGTSGKNIQYF
V gene: TRBV19; J gene: TRBJ2-5; CDR3 protein: CASSHGEPTVQETQYF
V gene: TRBV4-1; J gene: TRBJ2-1; CDR3 protein: CASSQDWGGRRVNEQFF
V gene: TRBV2; J gene: TRBJ2-1; CDR3 protein: CASSPSGFAIHEQFF
V gene: TRBV2; J gene: TRBJ2-7; CDR3 protein: CASSGLAGGSYEQYF
V gene: TRBV12-3/TRBV12-4; J gene: TRBJ2-7; CDR3 protein: CASRARDSYEQYF
V gene: TRBV12-3/TRBV12-4; J gene: TRBJ1-2; CDR3 protein: CASSLAGGGGYTF
V gene: TRBV20-1; J gene: TRBJ2-1; CDR3 protein: CSAPWTRAGVTNEQFF
V gene: TRBV4-3; J gene: TRBJ2-5; CDR3 protein: CASSQDEGEQETQYF
V gene: TRBV19; J gene: TRBJ1-1; CDR3 protein: CASSNRMNTEAFF
V gene: TRBV2; J gene: TRBJ2-2; CDR3 protein: CASQGRENTGELFF
V gene: TRBV4-3; J gene: TRBJ1-1; CDR3 protein: CASSPVWGGETEAFF
V gene: TRBV25-1; J gene: TRBJ2-7; CDR3 protein: CASSETGLAVYEQYF
V gene: TRBV24-1; J gene: TRBJ2-3; CDR3 protein: CATRARTTTDTQYF
V gene: TRBV4-2; J gene: TRBJ1-3; CDR3 protein: CASTPEGIDRGHTIYF
V gene: TRBV2; J gene: TRBJ2-7; CDR3 protein: CASRAGTGSTYEQYF
V gene: TRBV20-1; J gene: TRBJ2-4; CDR3 protein: CSVKIPIAKNIQYF
V gene: TRBV4-2; J gene: TRBJ2-7; CDR3 protein: CASSQAGTSASYEQYF
V gene: TRBV5-4; J gene: TRBJ2-6; CDR3 protein: CASRSPGGANVLTF
V gene: TRBV7-2; J gene: TRBJ2-5; CDR3 protein: CASSLVGGREETQYF